These 26 T cell receptor beta chains were sequenced from one sample in a study of cytomegalovirus exposure and HLA in healthy donors. The PCR made use of 60 Vbeta and 13 Jbeta primers. Assay: immunoSEQ multiplex PCR; the TCRdb copy retains only in-frame clones and omits some. The table records approximately 220,000 clones, around 75% of them present only once. The sample comprised PBMCs. The receptors stem from a woman in her 30s in good health and CMV-seronegative.

V is TRBV4-1 and J is TRBJ1-1; perhaps TRBD1 as D (5 bases). Germline values: CDR1 MGHRA, CDR2 YSYEKL. The V end was cut by 5 bases, the J end by 4 bases, with 14 bases between. This CDR3 is 14 amino acids long. CDR3 sequence reads: CASSAPTGGTEAFF. The DNA of the CDR3 is TGCGCCAGCAGCGCCCCGACCGGGGGCACTGAAGCTTTCTTT.

Notes on this clone: Germline is not matched at one junction end, which may reflect a read error. The V gene is TRBV7-9, the J gene TRBJ2-7; D is unclear. The CDR3 covers 14 residues. CDR1 SEHNR and CDR2 FQNEAQ come from the germline V gene (reference sequence). The CDR3 sequence: CSSSYATEPYEQYF. The CDR3, as DNA: TGTTCCAGCAGTTATGCAACAGAGCCCTACGAGCAGTACTTC. The full variable domain, completed using reference TRBV7-9 and TRBJ2-7, is DTGVSQNPRHKITKRGQNVTFRCDPISEHNRLYWYRQTLGQGPEFLTYFQNEAQLEKSRLLSDRFSAERPKGSFSTLEIQRTEQGDSAMYLCSSSYATEPYEQYFGPGTRLTVT.

The DNA for the CDR3 is TGTGCCAGCAGCTTCGACGCGACTAGCTACAATGAGCAGTTCTTC. Protein: CASSFDATSYNEQFF. V gene TRBV7-3 combines with J gene TRBJ2-1; D is possibly TRBD2 (6 bases). Trimming cost V 3 bases and J 3 bases, with 12 bases left between them. The germline gives CDR1 SGHTA, CDR2 FQGTGA. CDR3 length: 15 residues. The full variable domain, completed using reference TRBV7-3 and TRBJ2-1, is GAGVSQTPSNKVTEKGKYVELRCDPISGHTALYWYRQSLGQGPEFLIYFQGTGAADDSGLPNDRFFAVRPEGSVSTLKIQRTERGDSAVYLCASSFDATSYNEQFFGPGTRLTVL.

Only one count was recorded for this clone. The V call is TRBV13, the J call TRBJ1-1; weak D call: TRBD1 (5 bases). Germline V CDR1 and CDR2: PRHDT, FYEKMQ (reference sequence). The CDR3 has 15 residues. Trimming took 3 bases from V and 7 from J, leaving 18 bases between them. CDR3 bases: TGTGCCAGCAGCTTTTTTAGGCTGAACCAGGGTGAAGCTTTCTTT. Its translation is CASSFFRLNQGEAFF.

The chain joins TRBV6-1 to TRBJ2-5; TRBD1 aligns across 7 bases. There are 15 residues in the CDR3. Losses at the gene ends were 5 bases for V and 0 bases for J; bases not matched to a gene: 6. CDR1 and CDR2 from the germline V gene are MNHNS and SASEGT. In nucleotides, the CDR3 is TGTGCCAGCAGTTTTGGGGGACAGTACCAAGAGACCCAGTACTTC. Its protein is CASSFGGQYQETQYF.

This chain joins TRBV30 and TRBJ2-7, with 8 nucleotides matching TRBD1. Germline V CDR1 and CDR2: GTSNPN, SVGIG (reference sequence). This CDR3 spans 13 amino acids. V trimming: 0 bases; J trimming: 8 bases; junction bases outside the gene matches: 6. In DNA, the CDR3 is TGTGCCTGGAGTGTCCAGGGGGCGCGAAAGCAGTACTTC. This encodes CAWSVQGARKQYF.

The chain uses TRBV5-6 and TRBJ2-5, with TRBD2 matching over 9 bases. Germline V gene sequence: CDR1 SGHDT, CDR2 YYEEEE. CDR3 length: 19 residues. J lost 1 base, V lost 1 base, and 14 bases had no gene match. DNA for the CDR3: TGTGCCAGCAGCTTGCTCATGGCGGGGGGGTTACCCTTCCAAGAGACCCAGTACTTC. Translating gives CASSLLMAGGLPFQETQYF. The entire variable domain, with the rest obtained from reference TRBV5-6 and TRBJ2-5, is as follows: DAGVTQSPTHLIKTRGQQVTLRCSPKSGHDTVSWYQQALGQGPQFIFQYYEEEERQRGNFPDRFSGHQFPNYSSELNVNALLLGDSALYLCASSLLMAGGLPFQETQYFGPGTRLLVL.

The chain couples TRBV19 to TRBJ2-2; 10 bases map to TRBD2. This CDR3 has 18 amino acids. CDR1 is LNHDA and CDR2 is SQIVND in the germline V gene (reference sequence). The V gene end was trimmed by 5 bases and the J gene end by 1 base; junction bases not matched to a gene: 10. CDR3 amino acids: CASSGPNSGGWNTGELFF. CDR3 nucleotide sequence: TGTGCCAGTAGTGGACCCAATAGCGGGGGGTGGAACACCGGGGAGCTGTTTTTT.

The CDR3 sequence: CASSVLAYNEQFF. The CDR3 DNA reads TGTGCCAGCAGCGTTTTGGCTTACAATGAGCAGTTCTTC. This chain joins TRBV9 and TRBJ2-1; D remains ambiguous. The V end lost 2 bases, the J end lost 4 bases, and 7 bases lay between the germline ends. The germline CDR1 and CDR2 sequences are SGDLS and YYNGEE. This CDR3 has 13 amino acids.

The V call is TRBV2, the J call TRBJ2-5; maybe TRBD2 (10 bases). The J call may be faulty, since TRBJ2-7 better matches the DNA end. The CDR3 runs to 17 residues. Germline V gene data show CDR1 as SNHLY and CDR2 as FYNNEI. CDR3 sequence (DNA): TGTGCCAGCAGTGATGTGACAGGGGGGACTAGCGACTACGAGCAGTACTTC. Translation gives CASSDVTGGTSDYEQYF.

DNA for the CDR3: TGTGCCAGCAGCAAAATGGGACCGGGACAGGGTGGCTACACCTTC. Encoded protein: CASSKMGPGQGGYTF. The rearrangement links TRBV21-1 to TRBJ1-2; TRBD1, the D gene given by the table, was not confirmed from the DNA. TRBV21-1 is a documented pseudogene. This CDR3 has 15 residues.

J is TRBJ1-1 and V is TRBV2; tentatively, D is TRBD1 (5 bases). Looked up from germline, CDR1 is SNHLY and CDR2 is FYNNEI. Trimming took 8 bases from V and 1 from J, leaving 11 bases between them. The CDR3 covers 13 residues. As DNA, the CDR3 is TGTGCCAGCTTAAGACAGCCGAACACTGAAGCTTTCTTT. Translating it yields CASLRQPNTEAFF.

This sequence joins TRBV16 and TRBJ1-2; tentatively, D is TRBD1 (5 bases). The length of the CDR3 is 15 residues. From germline, CDR1 is KGHSY and CDR2 FQNENV. V lost 0 bases to trimming and J lost 4 bases, with 12 bases between them. This chain's CDR3 is CASSQSRDAFYGYTF. The CDR3 DNA reads as TGTGCCAGCAGCCAATCCAGGGATGCCTTCTATGGCTACACCTTC. Full variable domain (missing parts from reference TRBV16 and TRBJ1-2): GEEVAQTPKHLVRGEGQKAKLYCAPIKGHSYVFWYQQVLKNEFKFLISFQNENVFDETGMPKERFSAKCLPNSPCSLEIQATKLEDSAVYFCASSQSRDAFYGYTFGSGTRLTVV.

The chain uses TRBV19 and TRBJ2-2, with a possible D match to TRBD2 (6 bases). CDR1 is LNHDA, CDR2 SQIVND, per germline (reference sequence). V was pared by 2 bases and J by 6 bases, with 10 bases between. The CDR3 contains 14 residues. The CDR3 sequence: CASSISGTAGELFF. In DNA, the CDR3 is TGTGCCAGTAGTATATCGGGGACTGCCGGGGAGCTGTTTTTT. The whole variable domain, remainder taken from reference TRBV19 and TRBJ2-2, is DGGITQSPKYLFRKEGQNVTLSCEQNLNHDAMYWYRQDPGQGLRLIYYSQIVNDFQKGDIAEGYSVSREKKESFPLTVTSAQKNPTAFYLCASSISGTAGELFFGEGSRLTVL.

The chain recombines TRBV19 with TRBJ2-3, with unresolved D. The CDR3 consists of 12 residues. The germline V gene encodes CDR1 LNHDA and CDR2 SQIVND (reference sequence). V lost 5 bases and J lost 2, with 5 bases in between. The CDR3 protein is CASSRVTDTQYF. CDR3 sequence (DNA): TGTGCCAGTAGTCGAGTCACAGATACGCAGTATTTT. Full variable domain (outside the CDR3, taken from reference TRBV19 and TRBJ2-3): DGGITQSPKYLFRKEGQNVTLSCEQNLNHDAMYWYRQDPGQGLRLIYYSQIVNDFQKGDIAEGYSVSREKKESFPLTVTSAQKNPTAFYLCASSRVTDTQYFGPGTRLTVL.

The V gene is TRBV11-2, the J gene TRBJ2-4; D is unresolved. This CDR3 contains 13 residues. CDR1 and CDR2 (germline): SGHAT, FQNNGV. With 5 bases removed from V and 8 bases from J, the gap between germline ends came to 13 bases. The CDR3 loop reads CASSSNSVDIQYF. The CDR3 DNA follows: TGTGCCAGCAGCAGTAACTCTGTAGACATTCAGTACTTC.

This clone was observed a few times. The chain recombines TRBV6-1 with TRBJ2-7; TRBD2 agrees at 12 bases. This CDR3 spans 15 amino acids. CDR1 MNHNS and CDR2 SASEGT come from the germline V gene. V lost 6 bases and J lost 4; bases outside the gene matches: 7. The CDR3 is CASSPTSGGPYEQYF. The CDR3, as DNA: TGTGCCAGCAGCCCCACTAGCGGGGGGCCGTACGAGCAGTACTTC.

The chain uses TRBV12-5 and TRBJ2-5; no definite D call. The length of the CDR3 is 18 residues. Trimming left V 4 bases short and J 0 bases short, with 21 bases between. The V gene's germline CDR1 is LGHNT and CDR2 FRNRAP. The CDR3 DNA is TGTGCTAGTGGTTCCTCCAACTGGAAACTAAAGTACCAAGAGACCCAGTACTTC. Translating gives CASGSSNWKLKYQETQYF.

The V and J genes are TRBV27 and TRBJ2-3, with D possibly TRBD2 on 6 matching bases. V was shortened by 6 bases and J by 5 bases, with 12 bases between the two germline ends. The CDR3 runs 13 residues. Germline loops: CDR1 MNHEY, CDR2 SMNVEV (reference sequence). The CDR3 DNA reads as TGTGCCAGCAGCTGGAGGGGTGGAGATACGCAGTATTTT. As protein: CASSWRGGDTQYF.

The chain has TRBV7-9 and TRBJ1-3, with D hard to call. Germline V gene data show CDR1 as SEHNR and CDR2 as FQNEAQ (reference sequence). V was shortened by 11 bases and J by 3 bases, with 11 bases between the two germline ends. This CDR3 contains 12 residues. The CDR3 DNA reads TGTGCCCACGACACTTTTGGAAACACCATATATTTT. Translating gives CAHDTFGNTIYF.

The gene calls are TRBV4-1 and TRBJ1-1; the D gene is possibly TRBD1 (5 bases). Looked up from germline, CDR1 is MGHRA and CDR2 is YSYEKL. CDR3 length equals 19 residues. V was pared by 4 bases and J by 4 bases, with 28 bases between. CDR3 in DNA: TGCGCCAGCAGCCCACGTCCCCGCGAGACAGTCGGGGGAAGCACTGAAGCTTTCTTT. Protein sequence: CASSPRPRETVGGSTEAFF.

The chain combines TRBV7-9 with TRBJ1-1; 9 bases are a match to TRBD1. V shed 6 bases, J shed 7 bases, and the junction held 12 bases outside the gene matches. Germline CDR1 and CDR2: SEHNR and FQNEAQ (reference sequence). CDR3 size: 15 residues. CDR3 sequence (DNA): TGTGCCAGCAGTCATTCCGACAGGGGGGACCATGAAGCTTTCTTT. Protein product: CASSHSDRGDHEAFF.

This clone was detected once. The V gene is TRBV7-8, the J gene TRBJ2-5; TRBD1 matches 11 bases. This CDR3 has 16 amino acids. Germline-derived CDR1 and CDR2 are SGHVS and FQNEAQ. V shed 6 bases, J shed 2 bases, and the junction held 8 bases outside the gene matches. CDR3 residues: CASSYSRDRGQETQYF. The CDR3 DNA sequence: TGTGCCAGCAGTTACTCCCGGGACAGGGGGCAAGAGACCCAGTACTTC.

Comments on this clone: Relative to the germline gene, one junction end is altered; a read error may explain this. This chain links TRBV7-9 with TRBJ1-2; TRBD1 agrees at 8 bases. Germline CDR1 and CDR2: SEHNR and FQNEAQ (reference sequence). This CDR3 spans 16 amino acids. The CDR3 reads CSSSLEVGRGRDGYTF. CDR3 nucleotide sequence: TGTTCCAGCAGCTTAGAGGTGGGCAGGGGGCGAGATGGCTACACCTTC.

As regards this clone: This could be a read error, since a much larger clone is one nucleotide away. The sample carries other DNA sequences with the same CDR3. The rearrangement uses TRBV6-5 and TRBJ1-2, with D perhaps TRBD1 (5 bases). The germline CDR1 and CDR2 sequences are MNHEY and SVGAGI. This CDR3 spans 13 amino acids. V was trimmed by 5 bases and J by 7 bases, leaving 14 bases between them. CDR3 sequence: CASSGPGGGGYTF. The CDR3 DNA reads TGTGCCAGCAGTGGCCCGGGGGGAGGTGGCTACACCTTC.

The rearrangement links TRBV6-1 to TRBJ2-7; 10 bases are shared with TRBD2. After removal of 6 bases from V and 2 bases from J, the junction contained 7 bases not matched to a gene. The CDR3 covers 15 residues. From germline, CDR1 is MNHNS and CDR2 SASEGT. The CDR3 loop reads CASRGLAGAAYEQYF. For the CDR3, the DNA is TGTGCCAGCAGGGGCCTAGCGGGGGCCGCCTACGAGCAGTACTTC.